Shown below are 8 T cell receptor beta chains from a single sample sequenced in a study of shared clonotypes between healthy human individuals. The method was immunoSEQ multiplex PCR; TCRdb's version includes in-frame clones alone and lacks a portion of them. The sample carries hundreds of thousands of clones, roughly three quarters recorded once. The sample was PBMCs. Receptors originate from a woman in her forties in good health. Some clones in this sample may be carry-over from other donors' samples.

V and J are TRBV9 and TRBJ1-3; no definite D call. Germline V gene lookup returns CDR1 SGDLS and CDR2 YYNGEE. The ends were cut back, 3 bases at V and 6 bases at J, with 7 bases in the middle. The CDR3 runs to 12 residues. The CDR3 protein is CASSGLENTIYF. As DNA, the CDR3 is TGTGCCAGCAGCGGATTAGAAAACACCATATATTTT.

The J gene is TRBJ2-7, the V gene TRBV27; TRBD2 matches at 7 bases. The CDR3 has 13 residues. In germline, CDR1 is MNHEY, CDR2 SMNVEV (reference sequence). Trimming at V came to 5 bases and at J to 4 bases, leaving 5 bases not matched to a gene. The CDR3 DNA sequence: TGTGCCAGCAGTGGGGGACTATCGTACGAGCAGTACTTC. The encoded protein is CASSGGLSYEQYF.

With respect to this clone: The same CDR3 is also encoded by other DNA sequences in this sample. CDR3 region: CASSVRRGSSYNEQFF. The CDR3 coding sequence is TGTGCCAGCAGCGTACGGCGGGGAAGCTCCTACAATGAGCAGTTCTTC. The gene calls are TRBV9 and TRBJ2-1, with a weak D call TRBD2 (6 bases). Germline V gene data show CDR1 as SGDLS and CDR2 as YYNGEE. This CDR3 spans 16 amino acids. V gave up 1 base and J gave up 0 bases, with 11 bases separating them.

The rearrangement joins TRBV5-4 to TRBJ1-2; no reliable D call. The V end was cut by 0 bases, the J end by 8 bases, with 11 bases between. Germline V lookup: CDR1 SGHNT, CDR2 YYREEE (reference sequence). The CDR3 is made up of 13 amino acids. The DNA for the CDR3 is TGTGCCAGCAGCTTGGCCGGCAGCTGGGGCTACACCTTC. Translated: CASSLAGSWGYTF.

The count of this clone is one. V and J are TRBV6-1 and TRBJ1-6; TRBD1 agrees at 8 bases. With 6 bases clipped from V and 7 bases from J, the junction kept 5 bases outside the gene matches. The CDR3 extends over 14 amino acids. Germline V gene data show CDR1 as MNHNS and CDR2 as SASEGT. The CDR3 DNA reads TGTGCCAGCAGAGAGACAGGGGAAAATTCACCCCTCCACTTT. It specifies CASRETGENSPLHF.

The chain recombines TRBV5-6 with TRBJ2-2; 8 positions match TRBD2. This CDR3 is 16 amino acids long. Germline-derived CDR1 and CDR2 are SGHDT and YYEEEE. After removal of 1 base from V and 4 bases from J, the junction contained 6 bases not matched to a gene. CDR3 region: CASSLSWTSSTGELFF. The DNA for the CDR3 is TGTGCCAGCAGCTTGTCTTGGACTAGCAGCACCGGGGAGCTGTTTTTT.

This clone showed up just once. The V gene is TRBV7-9, the J gene TRBJ1-2; no clear D gene. Germline lookup yields CDR1 SEHNR and CDR2 FQNEAQ (reference sequence). V was cut by 5 bases and J by 4 bases, with 14 bases left in between. The CDR3 has 14 amino acids. The CDR3, as DNA: TGTGCCAGCAGCCAAGATAAGGACGGCTATGGCTACACCTTC. It codes for CASSQDKDGYGYTF.

Concerning this clone itself: The same CDR3 is also encoded by other DNA sequences in this sample. V gene TRBV11-3 combines with J gene TRBJ2-3; 15 bases match TRBD2. Germline-derived CDR1 and CDR2 are SGHNT and YENEEA. The CDR3 covers 16 residues. Trimming at V came to 5 bases and at J to 3 bases, leaving 3 bases not matched to a gene. CDR3 loop: CASSPGTSGRTDTQYF. Here the CDR3 DNA reads TGTGCCAGCAGCCCCGGGACTAGCGGGAGGACAGATACGCAGTATTTT.